Each of the 5 T cell receptor beta chains below was sequenced from the same sample in a study of shared clonotypes between healthy human individuals (dated by TCRdb to 2018 to 2020). The method was the immunoSEQ multiplex PCR assay. TCRdb obtained this table from immuneACCESS and retained in-frame rearrangements with V and J assigned. These tables miss some clones; where compared with another copy, unresolved V genes account for less than half of the shortfall, and the remainder is unexplained. The sample profile shows hundreds of thousands of clones; around 78% of them were found once. The ten top clones hold around 1.8% of the sample. The source material was memory CD4+ T cells sorted from blood. The sample's cell subset or site label is to be understood as: CD45RA-negative fraction. Receptor source: a woman in her thirties in good health.

This clone was seen only a few times. This rearrangement joins TRBV2 to TRBJ2-1; the D gene could be TRBD1 or TRBD2 (6 bases each). Trimming took off 2 bases at V and 13 bases at J, with 15 bases between the two ends. Germline V CDR1 and CDR2: SNHLY, FYNNEI. This CDR3 has 13 amino acids. The CDR3 sequence: CASSERDLGHQFF. DNA of the CDR3: TGTGCCAGCAGTGAACGGGACTTGGGACACCAGTTCTTC.

J is TRBJ2-1 and V is TRBV11-2; D gene uncertain. CDR3 length: 15 residues. CDR1 is SGHAT and CDR2 is FQNNGV in the germline V gene. V lost 6 bases and J lost 0, with 12 bases in between. The CDR3: CASRSPTRSYNEQFF. CDR3 nucleotides: TGTGCCAGCAGGAGCCCCACCCGCTCCTACAATGAGCAGTTCTTC.

This clone was detected only a few times. J is TRBJ2-1 and V is TRBV20-1; the D is unclear. The CDR3 length is 11 residues. CDR1 is DFQATT and CDR2 is SNEGSKA in the germline V gene (reference sequence). V was trimmed by 3 bases and J by 6 bases, leaving 6 bases between them. The DNA for the CDR3 is TGCAGTGCTAGTTTCGTCAATGAGCAGTTCTTC. Its protein is CSASFVNEQFF.

The J gene is TRBJ2-3, the V gene TRBV10-2; 11 bases are a match to TRBD2. This CDR3 contains 14 residues. V shed 8 bases, J shed 5 bases, and the junction held 6 bases outside the gene matches. Germline CDR1 reads WSHSY; CDR2 reads SAAADI. The CDR3 nucleotides are TGCGCCAGCCAACGACTAGCGGGGTTAGATACGCAGTATTTT. Amino acid sequence: CASQRLAGLDTQYF.

The CDR3 region is CASSEFGTYNEQFF. Written as DNA, the CDR3 is TGTGCCAGCAGTGAATTCGGGACATACAATGAGCAGTTCTTC. This chain uses TRBV6-1 with TRBJ2-1, with a tentative D call TRBD1 (6 bases). This CDR3 has 14 amino acids. With 2 bases removed from V and 4 bases from J, the gap between germline ends came to 9 bases. CDR1 is MNHNS, CDR2 SASEGT, per germline.